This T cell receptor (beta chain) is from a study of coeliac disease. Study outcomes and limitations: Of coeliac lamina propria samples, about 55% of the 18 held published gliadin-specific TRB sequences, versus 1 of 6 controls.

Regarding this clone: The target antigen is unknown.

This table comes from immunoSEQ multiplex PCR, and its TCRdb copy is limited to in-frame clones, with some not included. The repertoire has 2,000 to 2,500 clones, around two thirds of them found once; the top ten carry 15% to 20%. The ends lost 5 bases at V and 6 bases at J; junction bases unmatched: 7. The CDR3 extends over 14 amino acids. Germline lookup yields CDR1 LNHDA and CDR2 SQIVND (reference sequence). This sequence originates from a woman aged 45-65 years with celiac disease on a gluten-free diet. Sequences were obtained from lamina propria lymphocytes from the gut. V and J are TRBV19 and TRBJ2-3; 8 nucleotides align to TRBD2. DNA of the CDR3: TGTGCCAGTAGTTCAATAGCGGGGATGGATACGCAGTATTTT. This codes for CASSSIAGMDTQYF.